A selection of T cell receptor beta chains follows, all from one sample in a study of blood T cell repertoires in COVID-19. TCRdb keeps only in-frame clones here, not all; method: immunoSEQ multiplex PCR. The sample contains just over 350,000 clones, about 90% of which appear only once. The sequenced sample consisted of PBMCs or T cells enriched from blood (not recorded which). Every receptor here comes from a woman aged 25 to 45 who had recovered from COVID-19. The CDR3 runs from the conserved cysteine through the conserved F or W. A D gene is named only where the DNA matches it firmly. Clone sizes are given selectively: once, few, many, or a class where the clone is expanded.

j_call: TRBJ2-1
v_call: TRBV11-2
clone_size: .
d_call: TRBD2
cdr3_nt: TGTGCCAGCAGAAACATCTACTGGACTAGCGGGGGGCCGTACAATGAGCAGTTCTTC
cdr3_aa: CASRNIYWTSGGPYNEQFF

j_call: TRBJ1-2
v_call: TRBV10-1
clone_size: .
d_call: .
cdr3_nt: TGCGCCAGCAGTCCCGACGGGGCTAACTATGGCTACACCTTC
cdr3_aa: CASSPDGANYGYTF

j_call: TRBJ2-5
v_call: TRBV2
clone_size: .
d_call: .
cdr3_nt: TGTGCCAGCAGTGTGGGCCAGGCCCAAGAGACCCAGTACTTC
cdr3_aa: CASSVGQAQETQYF

j_call: TRBJ2-3
v_call: TRBV19
clone_size: .
d_call: TRBD1
cdr3_nt: TGTGCCAGTAGCCGCGGGACAGGATACACAGATACGCAGTATTTT
cdr3_aa: CASSRGTGYTDTQYF

j_call: TRBJ2-5
v_call: TRBV9
clone_size: .
d_call: TRBD2
cdr3_nt: TGTGCCAGCAGCGTATCAGCGGGAGAAGAGACCCAGTACTTC
cdr3_aa: CASSVSAGEETQYF

j_call: TRBJ2-7
v_call: TRBV18
clone_size: .
d_call: TRBD1
cdr3_nt: TGTGCCAGCTCACCTAGGACAGGCGAAGTCTCCTACGAGCAGTACTTC
cdr3_aa: CASSPRTGEVSYEQYF

j_call: TRBJ2-7
v_call: TRBV28
clone_size: once
d_call: TRBD2
cdr3_nt: TGTGCCAGCAGTTTCGGGACTAGCGGGAGAAGGGAGCAGTACTTC
cdr3_aa: CASSFGTSGRREQYF

j_call: TRBJ1-2
v_call: TRBV5-8
clone_size: .
d_call: TRBD1
cdr3_nt: TGTGCCAGCAGCTTCGACGGACAGGGGTATGGCTACACCTTC
cdr3_aa: CASSFDGQGYGYTF

j_call: TRBJ1-5
v_call: TRBV3-1/TRBV3-2
clone_size: few
d_call: .
cdr3_nt: TGTGCCAGCAGCCAAGGGGGGGGCAATCAGCCCCAGCATTTT
cdr3_aa: CASSQGGGNQPQHF

j_call: TRBJ1-2
v_call: TRBV15
clone_size: once
d_call: TRBD1
cdr3_nt: TGTGCCACCAGCAGAGATGATTTGGGACAGGGGACCTATGGCTACACCTTC
cdr3_aa: CATSRDDLGQGTYGYTF

j_call: TRBJ1-1
v_call: TRBV28
clone_size: .
d_call: TRBD1
cdr3_nt: TGTGCCAGCAGTTCAGGACAGGAAGACACTGAAGCTTTCTTT
cdr3_aa: CASSSGQEDTEAFF

j_call: TRBJ2-4
v_call: TRBV7-9
clone_size: once
d_call: .
cdr3_nt: TGTGCCAGCAGCGGACAGAGGGAGGGCATTCAGTACTTC
cdr3_aa: CASSGQREGIQYF

j_call: TRBJ1-2
v_call: TRBV28
clone_size: .
d_call: .
cdr3_nt: TGTGCCAGCAGTTGGCAGGGGTCAGCTAACTATGGCTACACCTTC
cdr3_aa: CASSWQGSANYGYTF

j_call: TRBJ2-1
v_call: TRBV28
clone_size: .
d_call: .
cdr3_nt: TGTGCCAGCAGTTTTGCAGGGGACAATGAGCAGTTCTTC
cdr3_aa: CASSFAGDNEQFF

j_call: TRBJ2-6
v_call: TRBV29-1
clone_size: .
d_call: .
cdr3_nt: TGCAGCGTTGAGGCGGGGTTAGGGGCCAACGTCCTGACTTTC
cdr3_aa: CSVEAGLGANVLTF

j_call: TRBJ1-5
v_call: TRBV9
clone_size: .
d_call: TRBD1
cdr3_nt: TGTGCCAGCAGCTTTGGGACAGGGTTCAATCAGCCCCAGCATTTT
cdr3_aa: CASSFGTGFNQPQHF